This TCR beta chain appears in the sequencing data of a study of blood T cell repertoires in COVID-19. Overall study context: Collection of acute and convalescent COVID-19 samples took place in the United States, Italy and Spain. T cells, B-cell-depleted T cells, or PBMCs provided the cDNA or gDNA that served as material.

This clone has a single count. In the source study's methods: Amplified reference gene primers provided the basis for estimating nucleated cell counts. Sequenced by immunoSEQ multiplex PCR; TCRdb stores in-frame clones only, minus some. V, J and clone size derive from that table, while D and trimming were established from the DNA sequence. Among roughly 25,000 clones, approximately 90% were seen once, and the ten largest hold about 18%. The CDR3 totals 12 residues. Germline lookup yields CDR1 MNHNY and CDR2 SVGAGI (reference sequence). The V end was cut by 7 bases, the J end by 4 bases, with 10 bases between.

Specimen: peripheral blood. This receptor was identified in a woman of 80 years or more with acute or convalescent COVID-19. The chain is built from TRBV6-6 and TRBJ1-2; tentative D call: TRBD1 (5 bases). CDR3 sequence reads: CASTRQSYGYTF. DNA of the CDR3: TGTGCCAGCACCAGACAGAGCTATGGCTACACCTTC.